A selection of T cell receptor beta chains follows, all from one sample in a study of blood T cell repertoires in COVID-19. The assay was immunoSEQ multiplex PCR, and TCRdb's table has in-frame clones only and misses some. The repertoire holds almost 250,000 clones, with approximately 85% as singletons. Input material: PBMCs or T cells enriched from blood (not recorded which). All receptors come from a woman between 50 and 59 years old with acute COVID-19. Each CDR3 is given without its conserved first and last residue. The order of the fields is V gene, J gene, CDR3 protein.

V gene: TRBV5-5; J gene: TRBJ2-5; CDR3 protein: ASSLLAGGPGETQY
V gene: TRBV11-2; J gene: TRBJ1-1; CDR3 protein: ASSLQTDTEAF
V gene: TRBV2; J gene: TRBJ1-6; CDR3 protein: ASRGGGSYNSPLH
V gene: TRBV6-5; J gene: TRBJ2-4; CDR3 protein: ASTAREGRRNIQY
V gene: TRBV30; J gene: TRBJ1-3; CDR3 protein: AWTNPGGSGNTIY
V gene: TRBV12-3/TRBV12-4; J gene: TRBJ1-4; CDR3 protein: ASSLARGEKLF
V gene: TRBV5-4; J gene: TRBJ2-5; CDR3 protein: ASSGGGRETQY
V gene: TRBV5-1; J gene: TRBJ2-7; CDR3 protein: ASSFGLAGYEQY
V gene: TRBV9; J gene: TRBJ1-2; CDR3 protein: ASSAQQLLEGGNYGYT
V gene: TRBV4-1; J gene: TRBJ1-5; CDR3 protein: ASSQDREPQH
V gene: TRBV7-2; J gene: TRBJ2-1; CDR3 protein: ASSSPWGGGVSYNEQF
V gene: TRBV7-8; J gene: TRBJ1-5; CDR3 protein: ASSSFSIRGGDQPQH
V gene: TRBV20-1; J gene: TRBJ1-1; CDR3 protein: SAYGEG
V gene: TRBV10-3; J gene: TRBJ2-7; CDR3 protein: AGASQTYEQY
V gene: TRBV5-4; J gene: TRBJ1-5; CDR3 protein: ASSQGVGSNQPQH
V gene: TRBV4-2; J gene: TRBJ1-1; CDR3 protein: ASSQENFQGGANTEAF
V gene: TRBV7-2; J gene: TRBJ2-3; CDR3 protein: ASGLAARDTQY
V gene: TRBV4-1; J gene: TRBJ1-3; CDR3 protein: ASSPTGGSGNTIY
V gene: TRBV30; J gene: TRBJ1-2; CDR3 protein: AWTFSETNYGYT
V gene: TRBV25-1; J gene: TRBJ2-1; CDR3 protein: ASTGEGFYNEQF
V gene: TRBV6-5; J gene: TRBJ1-2; CDR3 protein: ASSGQASGDYGYT
V gene: TRBV6-5; J gene: TRBJ1-2; CDR3 protein: ASSYSGGGYT
V gene: TRBV9; J gene: TRBJ1-4; CDR3 protein: ASSSDRSINEKLF
V gene: TRBV9; J gene: TRBJ1-2; CDR3 protein: ASSSPGHMNYGYT
V gene: TRBV12-3/TRBV12-4; J gene: TRBJ2-1; CDR3 protein: ASSSYNEQF
V gene: TRBV19; J gene: TRBJ1-4; CDR3 protein: ASTFLGGEKLF